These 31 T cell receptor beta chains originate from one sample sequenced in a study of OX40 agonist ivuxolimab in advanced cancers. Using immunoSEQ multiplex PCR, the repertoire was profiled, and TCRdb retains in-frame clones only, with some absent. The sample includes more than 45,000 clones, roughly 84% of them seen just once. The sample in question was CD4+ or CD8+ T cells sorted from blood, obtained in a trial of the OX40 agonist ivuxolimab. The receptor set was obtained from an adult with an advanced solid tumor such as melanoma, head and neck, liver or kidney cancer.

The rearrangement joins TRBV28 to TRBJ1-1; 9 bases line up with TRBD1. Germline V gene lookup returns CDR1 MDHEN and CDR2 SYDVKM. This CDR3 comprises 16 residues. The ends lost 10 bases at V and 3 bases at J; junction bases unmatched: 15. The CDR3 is CATSGGTGYSYTEAFF. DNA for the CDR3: TGTGCCACCTCAGGGGGGACAGGGTATTCTTACACTGAAGCTTTCTTT.

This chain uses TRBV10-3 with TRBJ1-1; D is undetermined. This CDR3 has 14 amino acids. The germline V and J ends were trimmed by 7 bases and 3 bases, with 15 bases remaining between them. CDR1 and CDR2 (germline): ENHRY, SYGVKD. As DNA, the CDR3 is TGTGCCATCAAGGTACGAAAAGAGGACACTGAAGCTTTCTTT. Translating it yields CAIKVRKEDTEAFF.

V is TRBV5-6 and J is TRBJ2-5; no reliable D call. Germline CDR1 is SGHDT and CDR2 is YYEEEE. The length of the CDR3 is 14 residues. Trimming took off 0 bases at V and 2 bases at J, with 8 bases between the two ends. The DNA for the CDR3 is TGTGCCAGCAGCTTGGGACATGGACAAGAGACCCAGTACTTC. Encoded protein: CASSLGHGQETQYF.

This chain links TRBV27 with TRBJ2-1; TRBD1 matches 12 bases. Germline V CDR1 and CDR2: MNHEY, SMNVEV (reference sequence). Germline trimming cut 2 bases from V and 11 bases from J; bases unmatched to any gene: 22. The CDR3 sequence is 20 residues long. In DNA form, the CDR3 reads TGTGCCAGCAGTTTACGTGGGACAGGGGGCTTCGGGACCGCCTCGATGAAGCAGTTCTTC. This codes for CASSLRGTGGFGTASMKQFF.

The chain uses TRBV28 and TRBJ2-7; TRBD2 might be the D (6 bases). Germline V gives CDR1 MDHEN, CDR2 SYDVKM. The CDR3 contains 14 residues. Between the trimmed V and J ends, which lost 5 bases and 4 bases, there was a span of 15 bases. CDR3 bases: TGTGCCAGCAGTGGGACTGGCGCCGGATACGAGCAGTACTTC. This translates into CASSGTGAGYEQYF.

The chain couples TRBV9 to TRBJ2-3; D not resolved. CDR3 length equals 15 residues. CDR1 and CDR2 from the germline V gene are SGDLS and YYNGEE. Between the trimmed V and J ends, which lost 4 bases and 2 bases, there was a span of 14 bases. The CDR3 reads CASSSRDTHTDTQYF. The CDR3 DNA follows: TGTGCCAGCAGCTCAAGAGACACACACACAGATACGCAGTATTTT. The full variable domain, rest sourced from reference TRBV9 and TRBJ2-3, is DSGVTQTPKHLITATGQRVTLRCSPRSGDLSVYWYQQSLDQGLQFLIQYYNGEERAKGNILERFSAQQFPDLHSELNLSSLELGDSALYFCASSSRDTHTDTQYFGPGTRLTVL.

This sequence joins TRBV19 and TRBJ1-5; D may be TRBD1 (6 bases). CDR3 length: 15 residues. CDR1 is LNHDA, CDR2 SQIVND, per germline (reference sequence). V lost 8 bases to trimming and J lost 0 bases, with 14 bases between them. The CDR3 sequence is CASAWGAGSNQPQHF. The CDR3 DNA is TGTGCCAGTGCATGGGGGGCGGGTAGCAATCAGCCCCAGCATTTT.

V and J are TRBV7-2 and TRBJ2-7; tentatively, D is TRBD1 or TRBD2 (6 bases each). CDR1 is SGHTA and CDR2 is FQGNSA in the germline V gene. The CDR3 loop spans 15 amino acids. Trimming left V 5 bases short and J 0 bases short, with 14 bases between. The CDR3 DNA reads TGTGCCAGCAGCCTCGGCGGGGACATCTCCTACGAGCAGTACTTC. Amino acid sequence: CASSLGGDISYEQYF.

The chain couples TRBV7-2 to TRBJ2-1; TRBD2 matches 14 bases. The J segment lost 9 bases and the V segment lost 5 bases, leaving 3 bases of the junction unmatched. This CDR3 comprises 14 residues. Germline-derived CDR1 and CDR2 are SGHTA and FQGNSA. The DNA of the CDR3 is TGTGCCAGCAGCCAAGGACTAGCGGGAGGTGAGCAGTTCTTC. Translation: CASSQGLAGGEQFF.

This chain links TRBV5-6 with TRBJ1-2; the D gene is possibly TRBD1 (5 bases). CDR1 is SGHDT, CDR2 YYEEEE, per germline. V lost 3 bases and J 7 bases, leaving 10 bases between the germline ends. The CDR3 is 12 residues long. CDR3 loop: CASSSNGGGYTF. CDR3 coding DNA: TGTGCCAGCAGCTCCAACGGGGGTGGCTACACCTTC.

The DNA of the CDR3 is TGTGCCAGCAAACAACTGGGGCAGTTTAATGAAAAACTGTTTTTT. Translation: CASKQLGQFNEKLFF. This chain connects TRBV27 to TRBJ1-4; tentatively, D is TRBD1 (5 bases). The CDR3 is 15 amino acids. V lost 7 bases and J 4 bases, leaving 16 bases between the germline ends. The germline V gene has CDR1 MNHEY and CDR2 SMNVEV (reference sequence). The whole variable domain, remainder taken from reference TRBV27 and TRBJ1-4, is EAQVTQNPRYLITVTGKKLTVTCSQNMNHEYMSWYRQDPGLGLRQIYYSMNVEVTDKGDVPEGYKVSRKEKRNFPLILESPSPNQTSLYFCASKQLGQFNEKLFFGSGTQLSVL.

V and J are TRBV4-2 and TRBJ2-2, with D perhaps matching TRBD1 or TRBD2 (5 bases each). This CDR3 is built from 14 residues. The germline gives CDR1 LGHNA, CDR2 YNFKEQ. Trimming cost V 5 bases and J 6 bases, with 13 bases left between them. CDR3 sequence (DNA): TGTGCCAGCAGCTTGGGACCCGCGGCCGGGGAGCTGTTTTTT. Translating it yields CASSLGPAAGELFF.

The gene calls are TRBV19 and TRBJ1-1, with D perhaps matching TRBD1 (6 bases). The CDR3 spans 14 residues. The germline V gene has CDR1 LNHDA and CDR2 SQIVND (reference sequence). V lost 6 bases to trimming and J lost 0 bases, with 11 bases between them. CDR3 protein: CASSLRGMNTEAFF. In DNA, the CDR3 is TGTGCCAGTAGCCTCAGGGGAATGAACACTGAAGCTTTCTTT.

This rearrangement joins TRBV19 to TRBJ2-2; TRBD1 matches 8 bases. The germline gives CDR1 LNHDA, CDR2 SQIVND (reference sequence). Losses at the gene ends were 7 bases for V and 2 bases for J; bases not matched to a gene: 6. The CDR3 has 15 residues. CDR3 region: CASNKGQGNTGELFF. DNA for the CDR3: TGTGCCAGTAATAAAGGACAGGGCAACACCGGGGAGCTGTTTTTT.

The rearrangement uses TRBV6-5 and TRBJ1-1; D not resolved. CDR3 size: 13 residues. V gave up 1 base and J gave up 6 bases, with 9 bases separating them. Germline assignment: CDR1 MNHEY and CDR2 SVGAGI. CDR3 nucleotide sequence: TGTGCCAGCAGTTACTACAAGGGAGCTGAAGCTTTCTTT. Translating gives CASSYYKGAEAFF.

The CDR3 bases are TGTGCCTGGAGTGGGACAGGGGGCGCGGTGGGTGAAGCTTTCTTT. Translating it yields CAWSGTGGAVGEAFF. This chain connects TRBV30 to TRBJ1-1, with 11 bases lining up with TRBD1. V dropped 1 base and J dropped 7; count of bases not matched to a gene: 8. The CDR3 runs 15 residues. Germline V gives CDR1 GTSNPN, CDR2 SVGIG (reference sequence).

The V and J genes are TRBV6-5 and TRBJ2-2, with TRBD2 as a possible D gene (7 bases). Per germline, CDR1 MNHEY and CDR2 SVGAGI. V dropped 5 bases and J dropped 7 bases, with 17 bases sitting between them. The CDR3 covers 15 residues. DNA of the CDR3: TGTGCCAGCAGTAATTCGCTCGGGGGGCGCGGGGAGCTGTTTTTT. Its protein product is CASSNSLGGRGELFF.

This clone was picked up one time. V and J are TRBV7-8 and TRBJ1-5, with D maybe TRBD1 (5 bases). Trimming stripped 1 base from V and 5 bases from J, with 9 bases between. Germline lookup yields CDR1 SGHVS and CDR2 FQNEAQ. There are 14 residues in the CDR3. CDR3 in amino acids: CASSLGDVDQPQHF. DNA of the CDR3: TGTGCCAGCAGCTTAGGGGACGTAGATCAGCCCCAGCATTTT.

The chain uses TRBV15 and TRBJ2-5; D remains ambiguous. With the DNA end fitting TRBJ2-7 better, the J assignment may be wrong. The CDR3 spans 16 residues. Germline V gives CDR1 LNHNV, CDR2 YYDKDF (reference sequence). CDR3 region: CATSRDLVAANYEQYF. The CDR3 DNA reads TGTGCCACCAGCAGAGATCTCGTGGCAGCTAACTACGAGCAGTACTTC.

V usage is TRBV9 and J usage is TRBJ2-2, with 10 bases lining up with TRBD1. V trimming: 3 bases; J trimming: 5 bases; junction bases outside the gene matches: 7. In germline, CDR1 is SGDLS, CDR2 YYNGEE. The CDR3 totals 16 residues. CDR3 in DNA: TGTGCCAGCAGCGCGTTGGGGACAGGGGTTACCGGGGAGCTGTTTTTT. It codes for CASSALGTGVTGELFF.

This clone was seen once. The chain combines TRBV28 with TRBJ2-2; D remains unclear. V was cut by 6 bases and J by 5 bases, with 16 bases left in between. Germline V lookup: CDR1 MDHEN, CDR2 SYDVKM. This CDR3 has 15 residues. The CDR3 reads CASSTHKVWTGELFF. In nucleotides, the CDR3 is TGTGCCAGCAGCACCCACAAGGTTTGGACCGGGGAGCTGTTTTTT. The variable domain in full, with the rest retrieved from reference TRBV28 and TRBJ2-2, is DVKVTQSSRYLVKRTGEKVFLECVQDMDHENMFWYRQDPGLGLRLIYFSYDVKMKEKGDIPEGYSVSREKKERFSLILESASTNQTSMYLCASSTHKVWTGELFFGEGSRLTVL.

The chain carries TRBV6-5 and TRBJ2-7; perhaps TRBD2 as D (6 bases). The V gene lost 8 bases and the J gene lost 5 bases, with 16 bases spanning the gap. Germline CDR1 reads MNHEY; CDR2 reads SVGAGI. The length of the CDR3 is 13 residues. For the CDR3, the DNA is TGTGCCAGCTGTCGTGGGGGGAGCGACGAGCAGTACTTC. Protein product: CASCRGGSDEQYF.

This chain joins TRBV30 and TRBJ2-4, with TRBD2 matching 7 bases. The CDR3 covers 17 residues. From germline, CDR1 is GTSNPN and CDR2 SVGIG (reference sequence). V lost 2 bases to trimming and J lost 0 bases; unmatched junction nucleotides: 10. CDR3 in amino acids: CAWSRVREALAKNIQYF. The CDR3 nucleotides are TGTGCCTGGAGTAGGGTCCGGGAGGCCCTAGCCAAAAACATTCAGTACTTC.

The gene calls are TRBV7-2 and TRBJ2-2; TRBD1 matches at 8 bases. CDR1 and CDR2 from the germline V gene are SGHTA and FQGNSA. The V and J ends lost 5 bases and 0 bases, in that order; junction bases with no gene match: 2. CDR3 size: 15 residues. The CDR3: CASSRQGPNTGELFF. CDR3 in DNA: TGTGCCAGCAGCCGACAGGGGCCGAACACCGGGGAGCTGTTTTTT.

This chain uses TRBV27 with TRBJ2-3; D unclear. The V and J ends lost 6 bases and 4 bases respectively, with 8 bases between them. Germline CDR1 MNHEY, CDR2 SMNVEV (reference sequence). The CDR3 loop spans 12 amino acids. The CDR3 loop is CASRLGADTQYF. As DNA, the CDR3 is TGTGCCAGCAGGCTAGGCGCAGATACGCAGTATTTT.

The CDR3 here is CASSYAGTEAFF. CDR3 nucleotide sequence: TGTGCCAGCAGCTATGCGGGGACTGAAGCTTTCTTT. The V call is TRBV7-9, the J call TRBJ1-1; no definite D call. Trimming pared 4 bases from V and 5 bases from J, leaving 8 bases between. This CDR3 has 12 amino acids. The germline gives CDR1 SEHNR, CDR2 FQNEAQ (reference sequence).

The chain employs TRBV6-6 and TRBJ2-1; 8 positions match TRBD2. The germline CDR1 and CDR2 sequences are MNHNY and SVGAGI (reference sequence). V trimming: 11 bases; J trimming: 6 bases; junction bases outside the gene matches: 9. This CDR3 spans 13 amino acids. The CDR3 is CAATGTRINEQFF. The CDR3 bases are TGTGCCGCAACCGGGACTAGAATCAATGAGCAGTTCTTC.

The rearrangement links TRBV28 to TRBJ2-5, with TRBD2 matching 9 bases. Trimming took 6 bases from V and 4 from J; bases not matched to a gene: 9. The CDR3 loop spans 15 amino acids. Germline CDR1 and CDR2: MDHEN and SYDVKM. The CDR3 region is CASSPGRGGRETQYF. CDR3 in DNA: TGTGCCAGCAGCCCTGGGCGGGGGGGAAGAGAGACCCAGTACTTC.

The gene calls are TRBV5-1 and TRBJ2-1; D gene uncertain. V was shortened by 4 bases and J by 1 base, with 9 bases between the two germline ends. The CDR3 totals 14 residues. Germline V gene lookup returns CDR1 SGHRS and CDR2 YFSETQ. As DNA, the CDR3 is TGCGCCAGCAGCCCCTACAGTTCCTACAATGAGCAGTTCTTC. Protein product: CASSPYSSYNEQFF.

This CDR3 is CASSWAGGSEQYF. The CDR3 nucleotides are TGTGCCAGTAGTTGGGCGGGAGGTTCCGAGCAGTACTTC. V and J are TRBV19 and TRBJ2-7; 8 bases are shared with TRBD2. There are 13 residues in the CDR3. The V and J ends lost 5 bases and 6 bases, in that order; junction bases with no gene match: 6. Germline V CDR1 and CDR2: LNHDA, SQIVND (reference sequence).

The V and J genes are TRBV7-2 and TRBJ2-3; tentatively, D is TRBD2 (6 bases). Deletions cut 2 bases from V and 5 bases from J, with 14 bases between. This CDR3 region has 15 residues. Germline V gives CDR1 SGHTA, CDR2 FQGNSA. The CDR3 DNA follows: TGTGCCAGCAGCTTAAACGGGGGTAGGGTAGATACGCAGTATTTT. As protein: CASSLNGGRVDTQYF.